The rows below give T cell receptor beta chains drawn from one sample of a study of T cells in Graves' hyperthyroidism and ophthalmopathy. TCRdb fed the multiplex PCR reads into MiXCR, producing one record per CDR3 protein. This table has a few hundred thousand distinct CDR3 sequences, 15% to 19% appearing once. Sequencing was performed on blood. The receptors were sampled from a woman aged 25 to 45 with Graves' hyperthyroidism. Both conserved end residues are part of each CDR3. Fields, in order: CDR3 protein, CDR3 DNA, D gene, clone size, V gene, J gene. A D gene is named only where the DNA matches it firmly. The size field is filled for only some rows; it gives once, few, many or a size class.

cdr3_aa: CASSLGDSLEKLFF
cdr3_nt: TGTGCCAGCAGCTTAGGGGACAGCCTTGAAAAACTGTTTTTT
d_call: TRBD1
clone_size: few
v_call: TRBV7-2
j_call: TRBJ1-4

cdr3_aa: CASSEGAGTDTQYF
cdr3_nt: TGTGCCAGCAGTGAGGGCGCGGGAACAGATACGCAGTATTTT
d_call: -
clone_size: many
v_call: TRBV6-4
j_call: TRBJ2-3

cdr3_aa: CSVWGPSGSTDTQYF
cdr3_nt: TGCAGCGTTTGGGGGCCTAGCGGGAGCACGGATACGCAGTATTTT
d_call: TRBD2
clone_size: many
v_call: TRBV29-1
j_call: TRBJ2-3

cdr3_aa: CASSAYFGSGELFF
cdr3_nt: TGTGCCAGTAGTGCATACTTCGGATCCGGGGAGCTGTTTTTT
d_call: -
clone_size: -
v_call: TRBV19
j_call: TRBJ2-2

cdr3_aa: CASSQDWTGSYGYTF
cdr3_nt: TGCGCCAGCAGCCAAGATTGGACAGGGTCCTATGGCTACACCTTC
d_call: TRBD1
clone_size: few
v_call: TRBV4-3
j_call: TRBJ1-2

cdr3_aa: CASSQGPAGSYEQYF
cdr3_nt: TGTGCCAGCAGCCAAGGTCCAGCCGGTTCTTACGAGCAGTACTTC
d_call: -
clone_size: few
v_call: TRBV3-1
j_call: TRBJ2-7

cdr3_aa: CASSDPPNTGELFF
cdr3_nt: TGTGCCAGCAGTGACCCCCCGAACACCGGGGAGCTGTTTTTT
d_call: -
clone_size: -
v_call: TRBV2
j_call: TRBJ2-2

cdr3_aa: CSATALLEQTQYF
cdr3_nt: TGCAGTGCTACAGCCCTCCTGGAACAGACCCAGTACTTC
d_call: -
clone_size: -
v_call: TRBV20-1
j_call: TRBJ2-5

cdr3_aa: CAISEFKYEQYF
cdr3_nt: TGTGCCATCAGTGAGTTTAAGTACGAGCAGTACTTC
d_call: -
clone_size: few
v_call: TRBV10-3
j_call: TRBJ2-7

cdr3_aa: CATSAQGGRGETQYF
cdr3_nt: TGTGCCACCAGTGCTCAAGGGGGGCGCGGGGAGACCCAGTACTTC
d_call: -
clone_size: -
v_call: TRBV24-1
j_call: TRBJ2-5

cdr3_aa: CASSTRQGGYTF
cdr3_nt: TGTGCCAGCAGTACCAGACAGGGTGGCTACACCTTC
d_call: TRBD1
clone_size: many
v_call: TRBV6-1
j_call: TRBJ1-2

cdr3_aa: CASSHGTGTGGYNEQFF
cdr3_nt: TGTGCCAGCAGTCACGGGACCGGGACAGGGGGTTACAATGAGCAGTTCTTC
d_call: TRBD1
clone_size: -
v_call: TRBV6-2/TRBV6-3
j_call: TRBJ2-1

cdr3_aa: CASSLLRTGVVIYEQYF
cdr3_nt: TGTGCCAGCAGCTTACTTCGGACTGGGGTGGTAATTTACGAGCAGTACTTC
d_call: -
clone_size: many
v_call: TRBV11-2
j_call: TRBJ2-7

cdr3_aa: CASSLGPPATYEQYF
cdr3_nt: TGCGCCAGCAGCTTGGGCCCCCCGGCAACCTACGAGCAGTACTTC
d_call: -
clone_size: -
v_call: TRBV5-1
j_call: TRBJ2-7

cdr3_aa: CASSPGQGPNTKAFF
cdr3_nt: TGTGCCAGTAGTCCGGGACAGGGACCGAACACTAAAGCTTTCTTT
d_call: TRBD1
clone_size: once
v_call: TRBV19
j_call: TRBJ1-1

cdr3_aa: CASSLPSSSSGANVLTF
cdr3_nt: TGTGCCAGCAGCTTACCTAGCTCCTCCTCTGGGGCCAACGTCCTGACTTTC
d_call: -
clone_size: many
v_call: TRBV7-3
j_call: TRBJ2-6

cdr3_aa: CASSRDTVREQYF
cdr3_nt: TGTGCCAGCTCACGCGACACCGTCCGAGAGCAGTACTTC
d_call: -
clone_size: few
v_call: TRBV18
j_call: TRBJ2-7

cdr3_aa: CSARDLLINTGELFF
cdr3_nt: TGCAGTGCTAGAGATTTGCTGATTAACACCGGGGAGCTGTTTTTT
d_call: -
clone_size: many
v_call: TRBV20-1
j_call: TRBJ2-2

cdr3_aa: CSAREFGLAGDEQYF
cdr3_nt: TGCAGTGCTAGAGAATTTGGACTAGCGGGAGACGAGCAGTACTTC
d_call: TRBD2
clone_size: many
v_call: TRBV20-1
j_call: TRBJ2-7

cdr3_aa: CASSLWGTQETQYF
cdr3_nt: TGTGCCAGCAGCCTTTGGGGCACTCAGGAGACCCAGTACTTC
d_call: -
clone_size: -
v_call: TRBV9
j_call: TRBJ2-5

cdr3_aa: CASRTGSYGYTF
cdr3_nt: TGTGCCAGCAGGACAGGGAGCTATGGCTACACCTTC
d_call: TRBD1
clone_size: many
v_call: TRBV28
j_call: TRBJ1-2

cdr3_aa: CASSSRDPYGYTF
cdr3_nt: TGTGCCAGCAGCTCACGGGACCCTTATGGCTACACCTTC
d_call: -
clone_size: few
v_call: TRBV7-9
j_call: TRBJ1-2

cdr3_aa: CASSPRGSNTEAFF
cdr3_nt: TGCGCCAGCAGCCCGAGGGGGTCGAACACTGAAGCTTTCTTT
d_call: -
clone_size: many
v_call: TRBV4-3
j_call: TRBJ1-1

cdr3_aa: CSASGGQGSRSYNEQFF
cdr3_nt: TGCAGTGCCTCCGGGGGACAGGGGTCTAGAAGCTACAATGAGCAGTTCTTC
d_call: TRBD1
clone_size: -
v_call: TRBV20-1
j_call: TRBJ2-1

cdr3_aa: CATSDLWTGANEQFF
cdr3_nt: TGTGCCACCAGTGATTTGTGGACAGGGGCCAATGAGCAGTTCTTC
d_call: TRBD1
clone_size: -
v_call: TRBV24-1
j_call: TRBJ2-1

cdr3_aa: CASSLVPGQGPGEKLFF
cdr3_nt: TGTGCCAGCAGCTTAGTCCCGGGACAGGGACCGGGTGAAAAACTGTTTTTT
d_call: TRBD1
clone_size: few
v_call: TRBV7-9
j_call: TRBJ1-4

cdr3_aa: CASSVDRVYEQYF
cdr3_nt: TGTGCCAGCAGCGTGGACAGGGTCTACGAGCAGTACTTC
d_call: TRBD1
clone_size: many
v_call: TRBV7-2
j_call: TRBJ2-7

cdr3_aa: CASSFYQTSGSYNEQFF
cdr3_nt: TGTGCCAGCAGTTTTTACCAGACTAGCGGGAGCTACAATGAGCAGTTCTTC
d_call: TRBD2
clone_size: -
v_call: TRBV27
j_call: TRBJ2-1

cdr3_aa: CASSDGRAGNTIYF
cdr3_nt: TGTGCCAGCAGTGATGGCAGGGCTGGAAACACCATATATTTT
d_call: -
clone_size: -
v_call: TRBV25-1
j_call: TRBJ1-3

cdr3_aa: CASSRRGGTESTDTQYF
cdr3_nt: TGTGCCAGCAGCCGAAGGGGGGGGACGGAGAGCACAGATACGCAGTATTTT
d_call: -
clone_size: -
v_call: TRBV4-2
j_call: TRBJ2-3

cdr3_aa: CASSPYRVQGYTF
cdr3_nt: TGTGCCAGCAGCCCCTACAGGGTTCAGGGCTACACCTTC
d_call: -
clone_size: -
v_call: TRBV7-9
j_call: TRBJ1-2

cdr3_aa: CAWEQGAVGNEQFF
cdr3_nt: TGTGCCTGGGAACAGGGGGCGGTGGGCAATGAGCAGTTCTTC
d_call: TRBD1
clone_size: many
v_call: TRBV30
j_call: TRBJ2-1

cdr3_aa: CASSQEVSGELFF
cdr3_nt: TGTGCCAGCAGCCAAGAGGTATCCGGGGAGCTGTTTTTT
d_call: -
clone_size: many
v_call: TRBV3-1
j_call: TRBJ2-2

cdr3_aa: CASSSAGTGAYQPQHF
cdr3_nt: TGTGCCAGCAGCTCCGCCGGGACAGGGGCCTATCAGCCCCAGCATTTT
d_call: TRBD1
clone_size: -
v_call: TRBV7-2
j_call: TRBJ1-5

cdr3_aa: CGARVTGGIMNTEAFF
cdr3_nt: TGCGGTGCTAGAGTAACTGGGGGGATCATGAACACTGAAGCTTTCTTT
d_call: -
clone_size: few
v_call: TRBV20-1
j_call: TRBJ1-1

cdr3_aa: CASSQGPAGKSYEQYF
cdr3_nt: TGTGCCAGCAGCCAAGGGCCAGCGGGGAAATCCTACGAGCAGTACTTC
d_call: TRBD2
clone_size: -
v_call: TRBV3-1
j_call: TRBJ2-7

cdr3_aa: CSALGGRYNEQFF
cdr3_nt: TGCAGTGCTCTAGGGGGACGTTACAATGAGCAGTTCTTC
d_call: -
clone_size: many
v_call: TRBV20-1
j_call: TRBJ2-1

cdr3_aa: CSARVAQSTQETQYF
cdr3_nt: TGCAGTGCTAGAGTGGCACAAAGTACCCAAGAGACCCAGTACTTC
d_call: -
clone_size: many
v_call: TRBV20-1
j_call: TRBJ2-5

cdr3_aa: CSVLTGAPGELFF
cdr3_nt: TGCAGCGTCCTGACAGGGGCTCCCGGGGAGCTGTTTTTT
d_call: TRBD1
clone_size: few
v_call: TRBV29-1
j_call: TRBJ2-2

cdr3_aa: CASSDRTGGNSPLHF
cdr3_nt: TGTGCCAGCAGCGACAGGACAGGGGGAAATTCACCCCTCCACTTT
d_call: TRBD1
clone_size: many
v_call: TRBV7-2
j_call: TRBJ1-6

cdr3_aa: CASRAGGGREQYF
cdr3_nt: TGTGCCAGCAGGGCTGGTGGGGGGCGCGAGCAGTACTTC
d_call: -
clone_size: -
v_call: TRBV5-6
j_call: TRBJ2-7

cdr3_aa: CAISEGGNEAFF
cdr3_nt: TGTGCCATCAGTGAAGGCGGCAACGAAGCTTTCTTT
d_call: -
clone_size: many
v_call: TRBV10-3
j_call: TRBJ1-1

cdr3_aa: CASSYGGDRAARLHEQYF
cdr3_nt: TGTGCCAGCAGTTACGGGGGGGACAGGGCGGCGCGACTCCACGAGCAGTACTTC
d_call: TRBD1
clone_size: -
v_call: TRBV6-2/TRBV6-3
j_call: TRBJ2-7

cdr3_aa: CAWSVSPGTEAFF
cdr3_nt: TGTGCCTGGAGTGTCAGCCCGGGCACTGAAGCTTTCTTT
d_call: -
clone_size: -
v_call: TRBV30
j_call: TRBJ1-1

cdr3_aa: CASSKGQGSGGYNSPLHF
cdr3_nt: TGTGCCAGCTCAAAAGGACAGGGATCGGGGGGATATAATTCACCCCTCCACTTT
d_call: TRBD1
clone_size: few
v_call: TRBV27
j_call: TRBJ1-6

cdr3_aa: CASNAAGVGSAEAFF
cdr3_nt: TGTGCCAGCAACGCCGCAGGGGTGGGGAGCGCTGAAGCTTTCTTT
d_call: -
clone_size: many
v_call: TRBV6-1
j_call: TRBJ1-1

cdr3_aa: CASSHDGTGVGYTEAFF
cdr3_nt: TGTGCCAGCAGCCATGACGGGACAGGGGTTGGGTACACTGAAGCTTTCTTT
d_call: TRBD1
clone_size: many
v_call: TRBV3-1
j_call: TRBJ1-1

cdr3_aa: CASSSLGTAQETQYF
cdr3_nt: TGTGCCAGCAGCTCCCTCGGGACAGCCCAAGAGACCCAGTACTTC
d_call: TRBD1
clone_size: many
v_call: TRBV7-9
j_call: TRBJ2-5

cdr3_aa: CASTNPDLVAGEKGIQYF
cdr3_nt: TGTGCCAGTACTAACCCCGACCTTGTGGCAGGGGAGAAGGGCATTCAGTACTTC
d_call: -
clone_size: -
v_call: TRBV19
j_call: TRBJ2-4

cdr3_aa: CASSESGLLQETQYF
cdr3_nt: TGTGCCAGTAGCGAATCCGGACTGCTCCAAGAGACCCAGTACTTC
d_call: -
clone_size: -
v_call: TRBV19
j_call: TRBJ2-5

cdr3_aa: CASSYSSQYNSPLHF
cdr3_nt: TGTGCCAGCAGTTACTCGAGTCAGTATAATTCACCCCTCCACTTT
d_call: -
clone_size: many
v_call: TRBV6-5
j_call: TRBJ1-6

cdr3_aa: CAWSVGHHTEAFF
cdr3_nt: TGTGCCTGGAGTGTGGGGCATCACACTGAAGCTTTCTTT
d_call: -
clone_size: many
v_call: TRBV30
j_call: TRBJ1-1

cdr3_aa: CASSQGVGQQETQYF
cdr3_nt: TGCGCCAGCAGCCAAGGGGTGGGACAGCAAGAGACCCAGTACTTC
d_call: TRBD1
clone_size: few
v_call: TRBV4-3
j_call: TRBJ2-5

cdr3_aa: CASNPRINTEAFF
cdr3_nt: TGTGCCAGCAATCCAAGGATAAACACTGAAGCTTTCTTT
d_call: -
clone_size: few
v_call: TRBV6-1
j_call: TRBJ1-1

cdr3_aa: CASSEVVWSSSGANVLTF
cdr3_nt: TGTGCCAGCAGTGAAGTTGTATGGAGCTCCTCTGGGGCCAACGTCCTGACTTTC
d_call: -
clone_size: -
v_call: TRBV6-1
j_call: TRBJ2-6